Listed here is a single T cell receptor beta chain. Its antigen is currently not known. Mismatch with germline at one junction end may stem from a read error. Genomic DNA was isolated from the sorted cells so that the TCRbeta CDR3 region could be sequenced. The immunoSEQ Assay was used to sequence the TCRbeta CDR3 regions. TCRdb's version of the immuneACCESS table is confined to in-frame rearrangements and falls short of the full clone set. An unresolved V gene accounts for under half of the shortfall where checked; the remainder is of unknown origin. This sample has just under 55,000 clones in its table, and approximately 80% of those were observed once. Around 4.5% of the sample belongs to the ten largest clones. The data were obtained in a study of OX40 agonist ivuxolimab in advanced cancers. For the wider study: Ivuxolimab was an agonistic, fully human IgG2 monoclonal antibody directed against OX40 (CD134), a costimulatory receptor. A male proportion of around 81% and a mean age of approximately 58 years, ranging from roughly 23 to 90, were recorded for the dose-escalation cohort. Among the roughly 50 dose-escalation patients, around 20 had hepatocellular carcinoma, approximately 15 melanoma, 9 renal cell carcinoma and 9 head and neck cancer. Intravenous ivuxolimab was administered to patients every 2 weeks at six dose levels: 0.01, 0.1, 0.3, 1.5, 3 and 10 mg/kg. Peripheral TCRbeta sequencing aimed to test whether ivuxolimab altered TCR sequence diversity and caused clonal T-cell expansion. The paper describes the monotherapy dose-escalation part (N = 52 patients) of the phase I trial of ivuxolimab. Prior anti-PD-1, anti-PD-L1 or anti-CTLA-4 therapy was permitted, and approximately 42% of dose-escalation patients had received checkpoint inhibitors. Three dose-escalation patients achieved partial responses, one with hepatocellular carcinoma and two with cutaneous melanoma.

Patients with autoimmune disease history or receiving systemic immunosuppression were excluded from the trial. Peripheral blood for TCR sequencing was collected from all dose cohorts at baseline, on cycle 4 day 1, and on cycle 7 day 1. The samples were drawn from a first-in-human, open-label, multicenter phase I dose-escalation trial of ivuxolimab. Adults with locally advanced or metastatic melanoma, renal cell, hepatocellular, or head and neck squamous cell carcinoma were enrolled in the trial. Before TCR sequencing, CD4+ and CD8+ T cells were separately sorted from peripheral blood. Overall results and qualifications from the work: On average, CD8+ T cells showed more expanded clones than CD4+ T cells after ivuxolimab. The antigen specificity of the peripheral T cells that underwent clonal expansion was not determined. Low levels of normalized T-cell clonal expansion were also seen in some patients who did not respond. At doses from 0.1 to 3.0 mg/kg, clonal expansion was seen in both CD4+ and CD8+ blood T cells between baseline and week 6. Partial responders in the 0.1-3.0 mg/kg groups had among the lowest normalized peripheral clonal expansion, especially among CD8+ T cells.

Reading from cysteine to phenylalanine, the CDR3 counts 10 amino acids. Only the CDR3 part of the read is kept: 30 bases, read in frame from the first base. CDR1 and CDR2 (LNHDA, SQIVND) derive from the germline V gene (reference sequence). The rearranged chain carries TRBV19 and TRBJ1-2; no confident D gene assignment can be made. This clonotype originated in an adult with an advanced solid tumor such as melanoma, head and neck, liver or kidney cancer. The specimen comprised CD4+ or CD8+ T cells sorted from blood, sampled in a trial of the OX40 agonist ivuxolimab. The DNA sequence reads TGCTCCCGGATGAACTATGGCTACACCTTC. Its product reads: CSRMNYGYTF. Joined to the reference TRBV19 and TRBJ1-2 proteins, this CDR3 gives the full variable domain: DGGITQSPKYLFRKEGQNVTLSCEQNLNHDAMYWYRQDPGQGLRLIYYSQIVNDFQKGDIAEGYSVSREKKESFPLTVTSAQKNPTAFYLCSRMNYGYTFGSGTRLTVV.